This T cell receptor (beta chain) was captured in a study of blood T cells in healthy people across ages. General study points: Compared with aged donors, long-lived donors showed fewer expanded clones, suggesting selection. It was found that TCR beta diversity correlated strongly with the percentage of naive T cells.

Germline CDR1 is MDHEN and CDR2 is SYDVKM. The V end lost 8 bases, the J end lost 2 bases, and 13 bases lay between the germline ends. The CDR3 consists of 13 residues. The authors drew about 9.9 milliliters of peripheral blood from each donor. It was with a sample-barcoded 5' primer and a J-beta primer mix that a second PCR of roughly 7 to 11 cycles was run. TCRdb redid the calling of the 5' RACE reads with MiXCR, one entry per CDR3 protein. The repertoire holds 910,000 or so distinct CDR3 sequences, with 51% as singletons. This clonotype came up a few times. No antigen is known for it. Sample: blood. This clonotype was obtained from a woman in her fifties or sixties in good health. The genes are TRBV28 and TRBJ2-7; D call uncertain. CDR3 sequence (DNA): TGTGCCAGCGGTCAGGTCCGTCCCTACGAGCAGTACTTC. Amino acids: CASGQVRPYEQYF.